This T cell receptor (beta chain) originates from a study of T cells in Graves' hyperthyroidism and ophthalmopathy. Study results and limitations: Ophthalmopathy, which appeared later, was predicted by the model a median about 5.9 months before onset.

It was RNA transcripts that yielded the amplified TCR beta CDR3 regions. RT-PCR in the first round (using the HTBI primer set) targeted the TCR CDR3. TCRdb reprocessed the multiplex PCR reads with MiXCR, giving one entry per CDR3 protein. The sample contains a few hundred thousand distinct CDR3 sequences, around 18% of which appear only once. A patient was excluded if there was uncontrolled infection, other autoimmune disease, pregnancy or lactation. The sample holds a few counts of this clonotype. The antigen remains undetermined. Sequences were obtained from blood. The TCR originated in a man aged 18 to 35 with Graves' ophthalmopathy.

The CDR3 spells CASRSTVANEKLFF. The CDR3 bases are TGTGCCAGCAGATCAACAGTGGCTAATGAAAAACTGTTTTTT. The chain has TRBV6-1 and TRBJ1-4; the D is unclear. Germline-derived CDR1 and CDR2 are MNHNS and SASEGT. The CDR3 has 14 residues. V lost 6 bases and J lost 3, with 11 bases in between.